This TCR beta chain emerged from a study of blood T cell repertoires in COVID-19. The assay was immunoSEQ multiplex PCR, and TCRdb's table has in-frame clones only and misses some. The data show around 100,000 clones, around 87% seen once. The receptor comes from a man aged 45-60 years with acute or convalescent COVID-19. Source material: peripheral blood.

The chain's CDR3 is CASSARDRESFYGYTF. In DNA, the CDR3 is TGTGCCAGCAGCGCCCGGGACAGAGAGAGCTTCTATGGCTACACCTTC. The chain links TRBV7-9 to TRBJ1-2, with TRBD1 matching over 7 bases. Germline V gene sequence: CDR1 SEHNR, CDR2 FQNEAQ (reference sequence). This CDR3 has 16 amino acids. V was pared by 5 bases and J by 4 bases, with 13 bases of the junction left unmatched. The full variable domain, completed using reference TRBV7-9 and TRBJ1-2, is DTGVSQNPRHKITKRGQNVTFRCDPISEHNRLYWYRQTLGQGPEFLTYFQNEAQLEKSRLLSDRFSAERPKGSFSTLEIQRTEQGDSAMYLCASSARDRESFYGYTFGSGTRLTVV.